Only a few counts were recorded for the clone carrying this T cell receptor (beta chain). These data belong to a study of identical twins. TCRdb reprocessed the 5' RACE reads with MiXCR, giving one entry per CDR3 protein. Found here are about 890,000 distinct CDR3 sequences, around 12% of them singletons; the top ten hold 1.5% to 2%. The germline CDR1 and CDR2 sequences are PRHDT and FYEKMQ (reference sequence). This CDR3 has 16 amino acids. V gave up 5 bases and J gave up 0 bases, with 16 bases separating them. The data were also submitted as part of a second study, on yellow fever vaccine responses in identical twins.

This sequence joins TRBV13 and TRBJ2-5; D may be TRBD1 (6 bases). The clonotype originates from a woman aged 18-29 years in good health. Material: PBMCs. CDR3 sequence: CASSVHYNRDQETQYF. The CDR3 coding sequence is TGTGCCAGCAGCGTCCATTATAACAGGGACCAAGAGACCCAGTACTTC.